Shown below are 22 T cell receptor beta chains from a single sample sequenced in a study of cytotoxic CD8 clonotypes in ibrutinib-treated CLL. The protocol was immunoSEQ multiplex PCR, while the TCRdb copy is restricted to in-frame clones and leaves out a portion. This sample yields 200,000 to 250,000 clones, of which around 70% are seen a single time; approximately 5.9% belongs to the top ten. The sequenced sample was PBMCs, obtained after 12 months of ibrutinib treatment. All receptors derive from a human donor with chronic lymphocytic leukemia.

V gene TRBV6-6 combines with J gene TRBJ2-5; 8 bases line up with TRBD2. Germline loops: CDR1 MNHNY, CDR2 SVGAGI (reference sequence). The CDR3 extends over 14 amino acids. V was pared by 2 bases and J by 3 bases, with 2 bases of the junction left unmatched. CDR3 sequence (DNA): TGTGCCAGCAGTTACGGCGGGGGGAAAGAGACCCAGTACTTC. Amino acids: CASSYGGGKETQYF.

The chain joins TRBV2 to TRBJ2-1; the D gene is possibly TRBD1 (5 bases). The V gene lost 8 bases and the J gene lost 6 bases, with 17 bases spanning the gap. This CDR3 has 14 residues. Germline loops: CDR1 SNHLY, CDR2 FYNNEI. For the CDR3, the DNA is TGTGCCAGCGGTGGCAGGGCGTCGGTCAATGAGCAGTTCTTC. It yields the protein CASGGRASVNEQFF.

The chain uses TRBV28 and TRBJ2-1; D ambiguous. Trimming removed 5 bases from V and 0 bases from J, with 11 bases in between. There are 15 residues in the CDR3. Germline CDR1 and CDR2: MDHEN and SYDVKM. CDR3 coding DNA: TGTGCCAGCAGTCTCATTCTCGGCTCCTACAATGAGCAGTTCTTC. This codes for CASSLILGSYNEQFF.

V is TRBV7-2 and J is TRBJ2-3; 13 bases are a match to TRBD2. V lost 7 bases to trimming and J lost 8 bases; unmatched junction nucleotides: 6. Germline CDR1 and CDR2: SGHTA and FQGNSA. The CDR3 consists of 14 residues. The CDR3: CASILAGGPGTQYF. Written as DNA, the CDR3 is TGTGCCAGCATACTAGCGGGGGGGCCCGGTACGCAGTATTTT.

The V gene is TRBV5-1, the J gene TRBJ1-5; 7 nucleotides match TRBD1. CDR3 length: 14 amino acids. Looked up from germline, CDR1 is SGHRS and CDR2 is YFSETQ. Unmatched junction bases numbered 1, after V lost 2 bases and J lost 2 bases. DNA for the CDR3: TGCGCCAGCAGCTTTACAGGGGGCAATCAGCCCCAGCATTTT. Translation: CASSFTGGNQPQHF.

This sequence joins TRBV9 and TRBJ2-1, with TRBD1 identical over 7 bases. The CDR3 covers 16 residues. Trimming at V came to 0 bases and at J to 1 base, leaving 4 bases not matched to a gene. Germline V gene sequence: CDR1 SGDLS, CDR2 YYNGEE. CDR3 loop: CASSVGGTASYNEQFF. The CDR3 nucleotides read TGTGCCAGCAGCGTAGGAGGGACAGCGTCCTACAATGAGCAGTTCTTC.

In its sample, this clone was seen a few times. The J gene is TRBJ1-1, the V gene TRBV10-2; 10 nucleotides agree with TRBD1. The trim removed 8 bases at V and 4 bases at J, leaving 4 bases unmatched. This CDR3 region has 13 residues. Germline CDR1 reads WSHSY; CDR2 reads SAAADI. DNA of the CDR3: TGCGCCAGCGATTGGACAGGGGGCACTGAAGCTTTCTTT. Translating gives CASDWTGGTEAFF.

The chain joins TRBV6-6 to TRBJ2-2; 11 nucleotides align to TRBD1. In germline, CDR1 is MNHNY, CDR2 SVGAGI (reference sequence). J was trimmed by 5 bases and V by 0 bases; bases with no gene match: 2. There are 16 residues in the CDR3. This CDR3 is CASSYSDRGRTGELFF. The CDR3 DNA follows: TGTGCCAGCAGTTACTCGGACAGGGGGCGGACCGGGGAGCTGTTTTTT.

The V gene is TRBV19, the J gene TRBJ1-6; 7 positions agree with TRBD1. From germline, CDR1 is LNHDA and CDR2 SQIVND (reference sequence). V was pared by 9 bases and J by 8 bases, with 7 bases of the junction left unmatched. CDR3 length: 13 residues. This chain's CDR3 is CASRQGLDSPLHF. The CDR3 nucleotides are TGTGCCAGCCGACAGGGTTTAGATTCACCCCTCCACTTT.

The chain combines TRBV30 with TRBJ1-3, with 9 bases fitting TRBD1. The V and J ends lost 2 bases and 4 bases, in that order; junction bases with no gene match: 9. The CDR3 runs to 16 residues. Per the germline V gene, CDR1 is GTSNPN and CDR2 is SVGIG (reference sequence). The CDR3 DNA sequence: TGTGCCTGGAGTTCAGGACAGGGGCTTAACGGAAACACCATATATTTT. Protein: CAWSSGQGLNGNTIYF.

The J gene is TRBJ1-2, the V gene TRBV9, with TRBD1 identical over 7 bases. The CDR3 is 12 amino acids. The V segment lost 0 bases and the J segment 9 bases; nucleotides outside the gene matches: 2. CDR1 is SGDLS, CDR2 YYNGEE, per germline. In DNA, the CDR3 is TGTGCCAGCAGCGTAGGACAGGGAAGCTACACCTTC. Translation gives CASSVGQGSYTF.

The chain uses TRBV5-8 and TRBJ1-2; 7 bases agree with TRBD1. Germline lookup yields CDR1 SGHTS and CDR2 YDEGEE. The V gene end was trimmed by 4 bases and the J gene end by 2 bases; junction bases not matched to a gene: 11. The CDR3 totals 16 residues. Here the CDR3 reads CASSRFTGESNYGYTF. The CDR3 DNA reads as TGTGCCAGCAGCCGATTTACAGGGGAGTCCAACTATGGCTACACCTTC. Filled out from reference TRBV5-8 and TRBJ1-2, the complete variable domain reads EAGVTQSPTHLIKTRGQQATLRCSPISGHTSVYWYQQALGLGLQFLLWYDEGEERNRGNFPPRFSGRQFPNYSSELNVNALELEDSALYLCASSRFTGESNYGYTFGSGTRLTVV.

This clone was observed a handful of times. The chain is built from TRBV7-3 and TRBJ2-3, with a tentative D call TRBD2 (5 bases). V was clipped by 7 bases and J by 0 bases, with 17 bases between them. Germline values: CDR1 SGHTA, CDR2 FQGTGA. CDR3 length equals 16 residues. The CDR3 coding sequence is TGTGCCAGCAATTCAGGAGCGGCGCCTAGCACAGATACGCAGTATTTT. Encoded protein: CASNSGAAPSTDTQYF.

The chain is built from TRBV2 and TRBJ2-3, with 9 bases fitting TRBD1. Germline V lookup: CDR1 SNHLY, CDR2 FYNNEI. The CDR3 contains 17 residues. The trim removed 4 bases at V and 3 bases at J, leaving 11 bases unmatched. The CDR3 coding sequence is TGTGCCAGCAGTGGGGTTTTTTGGGGGACAGGGACAGATACGCAGTATTTT. This codes for CASSGVFWGTGTDTQYF.

CDR3 amino acids: CASSYTGGPSYEQYF. CDR3 DNA: TGTGCCAGCAGTTATACAGGGGGGCCCTCCTACGAGCAGTACTTC. The V gene is TRBV7-2, the J gene TRBJ2-7; 8 nucleotides match TRBD1. Germline assignment: CDR1 SGHTA and CDR2 FQGNSA. V was clipped by 6 bases and J by 0 bases; unmatched bases: 7. CDR3 length: 15 residues.

The chain combines TRBV7-2 with TRBJ1-2; tentative D call: TRBD1 (6 bases). The germline V and J ends were trimmed by 2 bases and 8 bases, with 12 bases remaining between them. This CDR3 contains 13 residues. Germline V gives CDR1 SGHTA, CDR2 FQGNSA. The CDR3 DNA is TGTGCCAGCAGCTTAAACAGGGCGGAAGGCTACACCTTC. Translated: CASSLNRAEGYTF.

V gene TRBV5-1 combines with J gene TRBJ2-7; 12 nucleotides agree with TRBD1. CDR1 and CDR2 (germline): SGHRS, YFSETQ. The CDR3 sequence is 17 residues long. Trimming took 2 bases from V and 0 from J; bases not matched to a gene: 6. The CDR3 protein is CASSFNPGQGASYEQYF. The CDR3 DNA follows: TGCGCCAGCAGCTTCAATCCGGGACAGGGGGCCTCCTACGAGCAGTACTTC.

The genes are TRBV5-1 and TRBJ2-7; no clear D. The length of the CDR3 is 14 residues. The ends were cut back, 5 bases at V and 0 bases at J, with 12 bases in the middle. Germline V gives CDR1 SGHRS, CDR2 YFSETQ. For the CDR3, the DNA is TGCGCCAGCAGGGGCAGCGCGAGCTCCTACGAGCAGTACTTC. Protein sequence: CASRGSASSYEQYF.

V and J are TRBV5-1 and TRBJ1-2; D gene unclear. V shed 4 bases and J shed 2 bases, with 15 bases lying between them. The CDR3 runs to 15 residues. Germline assignment: CDR1 SGHRS and CDR2 YFSETQ. The DNA for the CDR3 is TGCGCCAGCAGCCCCGGGGATATGGGGAACTATGGCTACACCTTC. This gives the protein CASSPGDMGNYGYTF. Based on the CDR3 plus reference TRBV5-1 and TRBJ1-2, the full variable domain is KAGVTQTPRYLIKTRGQQVTLSCSPISGHRSVSWYQQTPGQGLQFLFEYFSETQRNKGNFPGRFSGRQFSNSRSEMNVSTLELGDSALYLCASSPGDMGNYGYTFGSGTRLTVV.

This rearrangement joins TRBV9 to TRBJ2-7, with 9 bases matching TRBD2. Germline CDR1 and CDR2: SGDLS and YYNGEE. The CDR3 length is 13 residues. Trimming took 0 bases from V and 9 from J; bases not matched to a gene: 4. The CDR3 protein is CASSVVTSGVQYF. In DNA, the CDR3 is TGTGCCAGCAGCGTAGTGACTAGCGGTGTGCAGTACTTC.

The V gene is TRBV19, the J gene TRBJ1-1; maybe TRBD1 (6 bases). The germline V and J ends were trimmed by 4 bases and 6 bases, with 15 bases remaining between them. This CDR3 is 14 amino acids long. The germline V gene encodes CDR1 LNHDA and CDR2 SQIVND (reference sequence). CDR3 protein: CASSTLTGSPEAFF. Here the CDR3 DNA reads TGTGCCAGTAGTACATTGACAGGCTCCCCTGAAGCTTTCTTT. Combining the CDR3 with reference TRBV19 and TRBJ1-1 gives the whole variable domain DGGITQSPKYLFRKEGQNVTLSCEQNLNHDAMYWYRQDPGQGLRLIYYSQIVNDFQKGDIAEGYSVSREKKESFPLTVTSAQKNPTAFYLCASSTLTGSPEAFFGQGTRLTVV.

The chain combines TRBV15 with TRBJ1-2; 8 positions agree with TRBD1. Trimming removed 6 bases from V and 5 bases from J; junction bases left unmatched: 8. The CDR3 is 14 residues long. Per germline, CDR1 LNHNV and CDR2 YYDKDF (reference sequence). The CDR3 sequence: CATRQTGEAYGYTF. CDR3 nucleotides: TGTGCCACCAGGCAGACAGGGGAAGCTTATGGCTACACCTTC.